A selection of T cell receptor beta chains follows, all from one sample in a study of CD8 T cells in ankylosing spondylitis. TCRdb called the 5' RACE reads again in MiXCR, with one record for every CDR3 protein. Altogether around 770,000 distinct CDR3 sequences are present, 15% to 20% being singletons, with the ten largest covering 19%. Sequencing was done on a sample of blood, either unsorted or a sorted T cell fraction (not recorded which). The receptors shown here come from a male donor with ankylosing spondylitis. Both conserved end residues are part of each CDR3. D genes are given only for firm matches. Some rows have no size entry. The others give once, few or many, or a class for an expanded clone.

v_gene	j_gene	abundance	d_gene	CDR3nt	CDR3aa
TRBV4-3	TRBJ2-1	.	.	TGCGCCAGCAGCCAAGATCGGGATTTCTCCTACAATGAGCAGTTCTTC	CASSQDRDFSYNEQFF
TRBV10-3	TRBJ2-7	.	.	TGTGCCATCAGTGAGCACGACAGCTCCTACGAGCAGTACTTC	CAISEHDSSYEQYF
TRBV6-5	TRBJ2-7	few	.	TGTGCCAGCAGTTATAAGAGTAGCGGACCGACTAGCTCCTACGAGCAGTACTTC	CASSYKSSGPTSSYEQYF
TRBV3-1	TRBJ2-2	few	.	TGTGCCAGCAGCTCACCAGGGTTAATTTACGCCGGGGAGCTGTTTTTT	CASSSPGLIYAGELFF
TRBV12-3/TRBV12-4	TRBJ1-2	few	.	TGTGCCAGCAGTTTTGGCAGGGGAGACATCTATGGCTACACCTTC	CASSFGRGDIYGYTF
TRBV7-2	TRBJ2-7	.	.	TGTGCCAGCAGTTTAGAAGTTGATTACGAGCAGTACTTC	CASSLEVDYEQYF
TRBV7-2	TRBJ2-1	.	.	TGTGCCAGCAGCTTAGCGGGGAAAACCCGCTTCTACAATGAGCAGTTCTTC	CASSLAGKTRFYNEQFF
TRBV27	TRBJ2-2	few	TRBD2	TGTGCCAGCAGTCCCTGGGACTACGGAACCGGGGAGCTGTTTTTT	CASSPWDYGTGELFF
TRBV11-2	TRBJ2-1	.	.	TGTGCCAGCAGCTTGCTCAACTACAATGAGCAGTTCTTC	CASSLLNYNEQFF
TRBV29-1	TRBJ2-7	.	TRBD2	TGCAGCGCCTTAGGACTAGCGGGAGGAGGCTACGAGCAGTACTTC	CSALGLAGGGYEQYF
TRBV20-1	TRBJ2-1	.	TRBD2	TGCAGTGCTGCCTCGACTAGCGGGAGATACAATGAGCAGTTCTTC	CSAASTSGRYNEQFF
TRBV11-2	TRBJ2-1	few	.	TGTGCCACCCTCCCCTCGTGGGGGGGCATTGAGCAGTTCTTC	CATLPSWGGIEQFF
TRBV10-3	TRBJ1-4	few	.	TGTGCCATCAGTGATTCGGGGAGCGGTGAAAAACTGTTTTTT	CAISDSGSGEKLFF
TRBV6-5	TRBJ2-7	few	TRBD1	TGTGCCAGCAGTTACGGACAGGGGAAGACCTACGAGCAGTACTTC	CASSYGQGKTYEQYF
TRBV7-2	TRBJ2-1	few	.	TGTGCCAGCAGCAATGGGAGGTACAATGAGCAGTTCTTC	CASSNGRYNEQFF
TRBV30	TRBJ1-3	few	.	TGTGCCTGGAGTGTGTTCACCGGGGAGAACACCATATATTTT	CAWSVFTGENTIYF
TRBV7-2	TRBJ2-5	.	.	TGTGCCAGCAGCTTAGACACGCTAGGTCAAGAGACCCAGTACTTC	CASSLDTLGQETQYF
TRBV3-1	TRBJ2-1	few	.	TGTGCCAGCAGCCGATCTGGAGGCCATGAGCAGTTCTTC	CASSRSGGHEQFF
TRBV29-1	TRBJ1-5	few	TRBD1	TGCAGCGTTTTACGGTGGAACATCCGGGACAGGGTTAGTAATCAGCCCCAGCATTTT	CSVLRWNIRDRVSNQPQHF
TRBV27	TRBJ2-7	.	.	TGTGCCAGCAGTTTCGTGAGCAGGGGAGCCTACGAGCAGTACTTC	CASSFVSRGAYEQYF
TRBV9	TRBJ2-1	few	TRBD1	TGTGCCAGCAGCGTCCTGGGACAGGGTGAAATCAATGAGCAGTTCTTC	CASSVLGQGEINEQFF
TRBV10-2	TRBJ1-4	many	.	TGCGCCAGCAGCCCCGGACAACTGGCAGGAAAACTGTTTTTT	CASSPGQLAGKLFF
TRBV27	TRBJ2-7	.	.	TGTGCCGTGGCTAGCCGCTACGAGCAGTACTTC	CAVASRYEQYF
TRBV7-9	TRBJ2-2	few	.	TGTGCCAGCAGCCCCTCCGGGACAACCCTCTACACCGGGGAGCTGTTTTTT	CASSPSGTTLYTGELFF
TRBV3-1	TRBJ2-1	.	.	TGTGCCAGCAGCCAAGGGGGTAGCACCTGGGATGAGCAGTTCTTC	CASSQGGSTWDEQFF
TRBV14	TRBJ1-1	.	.	TGTGCCAGCAGCCAAGGCCCGAAAGGGGTTAGGACTGAAGCTTTCTTT	CASSQGPKGVRTEAFF
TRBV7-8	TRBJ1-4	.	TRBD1	TGTGCCAGCAGCTCCCGGACAGGAAAGAATGAAAAACTGTTTTTT	CASSSRTGKNEKLFF
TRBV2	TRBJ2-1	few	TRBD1	TGTGCCAGTCACAGGGGGCGGGACGGCTATGAGCAGTTCTTC	CASHRGRDGYEQFF
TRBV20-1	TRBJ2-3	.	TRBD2	TGCAGTGCCCCACGCGGGGGGACAGATACGCAGTATTTT	CSAPRGGTDTQYF
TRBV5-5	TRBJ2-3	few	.	TGTGCCAGCAGCTTATCGGACACATTAGCCGGCACAGATACGCAGTATTTT	CASSLSDTLAGTDTQYF
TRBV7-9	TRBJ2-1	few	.	TGTGCCAGCAGCCGCCGGGGGACCAATGAGCAGTTCTTC	CASSRRGTNEQFF
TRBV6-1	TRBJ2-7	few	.	TGTGCCAGCAGTGAAGTACCCCAGGGGCCTTTGGCCGAGCAGTACTTC	CASSEVPQGPLAEQYF
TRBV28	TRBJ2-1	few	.	TGTGCCACCGATAGCCCTTCCTACAATGAGCAGTTCTTC	CATDSPSYNEQFF
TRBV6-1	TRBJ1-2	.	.	TGTGCCAGCAGCCCCGGGGGAGGGGACGGCTACACCTTC	CASSPGGGDGYTF
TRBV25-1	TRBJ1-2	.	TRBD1	TGTGCCAGCAGTGAATCCGGGACAGGGTCGTATTATGGCTACACCTTC	CASSESGTGSYYGYTF
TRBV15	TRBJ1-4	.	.	TGTGCCACCAGCCGCGAACAGGGTGCTAATGAAAAACTGTTTTTT	CATSREQGANEKLFF
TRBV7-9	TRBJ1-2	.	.	TGTGCCAGCAGCTTAGAAACAGGGCCCCTGGGTGGCTACACCTTC	CASSLETGPLGGYTF
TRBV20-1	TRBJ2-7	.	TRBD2	TGCAGTGCCGAAAGACTAGCGGGAGGAGAGGAGCAGTACTTC	CSAERLAGGEEQYF
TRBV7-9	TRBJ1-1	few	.	TGTGCCAGCAGCGACTGGACGGATAAGAACACTGAAGCTTTCTTT	CASSDWTDKNTEAFF
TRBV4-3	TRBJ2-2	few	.	TGCGCCAGCAGCCAAGACACAGGCCCCTCCGGGGAGCTGTTTTTT	CASSQDTGPSGELFF
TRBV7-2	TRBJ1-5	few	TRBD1	TGTGCCAGCAGCCCCAGGGGAGGGGGCATGGCTCAGCCCCAGCATTTT	CASSPRGGGMAQPQHF
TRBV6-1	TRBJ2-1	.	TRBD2	TGTGCCAGCATCCCACTAGCGGGGTCGGGCCATGAGCAGTTCTTC	CASIPLAGSGHEQFF
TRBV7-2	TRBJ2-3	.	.	TGTGCCAGCACCCGAGGAGGGCCGGGAGATACGCAGTATTTT	CASTRGGPGDTQYF
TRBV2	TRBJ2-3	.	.	TGTGCCAGCAGTGAAGCACCCGGGGGTACGCAGTATTTT	CASSEAPGGTQYF